This T cell receptor (beta chain) derives from a study of blood T cell repertoires in COVID-19. About the study: The analysed material was cDNA or gDNA that came from T cells, B-cell-depleted T cells, or PBMCs.

This CDR3 is 13 amino acids long. Germline values: CDR1 MRHNA, CDR2 SNTAGT. J was trimmed by 4 bases and V by 3 bases; bases with no gene match: 2. Using immunoSEQ multiplex PCR, the repertoire was profiled, and TCRdb retains in-frame clones only, with some absent. Of around 150,000 clones in the sample, 87% were seen once. The receptor was derived from a woman aged 55 to 70 who had recovered from COVID-19. The sample was peripheral blood. The chain has TRBV6-4 and TRBJ1-1; 7 bases match TRBD1. CDR3 in DNA: TGTGCCAGCAGTGAGGCAGGGGGCACTGAAGCTTTCTTT. It translates to CASSEAGGTEAFF.